The 11 T cell receptor beta chains given below trace back to one sample, sequenced in a study of human T cells and chemical hapten exposure. TCRdb analysed the RACE reads with MiXCR anew, one entry per CDR3 protein. Among tens of thousands of distinct CDR3 sequences listed, 9.5% to 10% were seen once. Time point specified: pre-sensitization, week 0. Regarding treatment: therapeutic diphenylcyclopropenone sensitization with weekly scalp DPC. Here the sequenced sample was whole blood, taken in connection with sensitization to the hapten diphenylcyclopropenone (DPC). These receptors were collected from a man aged 40-55 years with alopecia areata. Some clones in this sample may be carry-over from other donors' samples.

In its sample, this clonotype was seen a few times. The J gene is TRBJ2-1, the V gene TRBV2; D call uncertain. Deletions cut 6 bases from V and 0 bases from J, with 9 bases between. The CDR3 runs to 14 residues. CDR1 and CDR2 from the germline V gene are SNHLY and FYNNEI. The CDR3 nucleotides read TGTGCCAGCAGAGGTCGTAGCTCCTACAATGAGCAGTTCTTC. Translation: CASRGRSSYNEQFF.

The table lists this clonotype with a few counts. The chain links TRBV28 to TRBJ2-3; D perhaps matches TRBD2 (6 bases). Looked up from germline, CDR1 is MDHEN and CDR2 is SYDVKM. There are 13 residues in the CDR3. Trimming removed 3 bases at V and 6 bases at J, with 10 bases between. DNA of the CDR3: TGTGCCAGCAGTTTTAGGGGACTGGATACGCAGTATTTT. Protein product: CASSFRGLDTQYF.

This clonotype has only a few counts. This chain uses TRBV27 with TRBJ1-1, with 9 bases lining up with TRBD1. The CDR3 is 16 residues long. V shed 7 bases, J shed 2 bases, and the junction held 11 bases outside the gene matches. The germline gives CDR1 MNHEY, CDR2 SMNVEV (reference sequence). CDR3: CASTPYGQGYNTEAFF. Written as DNA, the CDR3 is TGTGCCAGCACCCCATACGGACAGGGGTACAACACTGAAGCTTTCTTT.

This clonotype was counted at least ten times. DNA for the CDR3: TGTGCCAGCAGCAATTCCTACGAGCAGTACTTC. Translated, it gives CASSNSYEQYF. The gene calls are TRBV2 and TRBJ2-7; no firm D call. The germline V and J ends were trimmed by 6 bases and 1 base, with 4 bases remaining between them. Germline-derived CDR1 and CDR2 are SNHLY and FYNNEI. CDR3 length: 11 amino acids.

The chain combines TRBV28 with TRBJ2-7; D could derive from TRBD1 or TRBD2 (5 bases each). In germline, CDR1 is MDHEN, CDR2 SYDVKM. Trimming removed 6 bases at V and 2 bases at J, with 14 bases between. The CDR3 runs to 14 residues. The CDR3: CASSLTRGTYEQYF. In DNA, the CDR3 is TGTGCCAGCAGCCTTACGAGGGGAACCTACGAGCAGTACTTC.

The J gene is TRBJ1-1, the V gene TRBV7-2; TRBD1 matches 9 bases. This CDR3 is built from 15 residues. The V gene's germline CDR1 is SGHTA and CDR2 FQGNSA. The J segment lost 4 bases and the V segment lost 5 bases, leaving 8 bases of the junction unmatched. The DNA for the CDR3 is TGTGCCAGCAGCCTTTCACAGGGGGCGATCACTGAAGCTTTCTTT. Translation: CASSLSQGAITEAFF.

This chain links TRBV12-3 or TRBV12-4 with TRBJ1-3, with D perhaps matching TRBD1 (6 bases). CDR3 length: 15 residues. Trimming cost V 5 bases and J 4 bases, with 15 bases left between them. CDR3 DNA sequence: TGTGCCAGCAGTCCACTACAGGGTTCGGGAAACACCATATATTTT. It specifies CASSPLQGSGNTIYF.

The rearrangement joins TRBV27 to TRBJ2-7; 8 nucleotides line up with TRBD1. CDR1 and CDR2 from the germline V gene are MNHEY and SMNVEV (reference sequence). The CDR3 spans 15 residues. The V gene end was trimmed by 3 bases and the J gene end by 1 base; junction bases not matched to a gene: 5. The CDR3 DNA reads as TGTGCCAGCAGTTTCCTCGGACAGGGATCCTACGAGCAGTACTTC. Residues: CASSFLGQGSYEQYF.

The sample holds a few counts of this clonotype. The chain uses TRBV10-2 and TRBJ2-3; D is undetermined. Between the trimmed V and J ends, which lost 7 bases and 2 bases, there was a span of 10 bases. Germline assignment: CDR1 WSHSY and CDR2 SAAADI. The CDR3 contains 13 residues. The CDR3 region is CASKVALTDTQYF. The CDR3 bases are TGCGCCAGCAAGGTGGCTCTCACAGATACGCAGTATTTT.

This clonotype was observed a handful of times. This chain uses TRBV7-6 with TRBJ1-1; D is uncertain. This CDR3 has 13 residues. V lost 2 bases, J lost 5 bases, and 9 bases lay in between. CDR1 is SGHVS and CDR2 is FNYEAQ in the germline V gene. The CDR3 loop is CASSLSPLTEAFF. CDR3 nucleotides: TGTGCCAGCAGCTTATCCCCACTAACTGAAGCTTTCTTT.

This clonotype showed up just a few times. This sequence joins TRBV5-8 and TRBJ2-1, with 7 bases matching TRBD2. The CDR3 consists of 17 residues. Germline V gene data show CDR1 as SGHTS and CDR2 as YDEGEE. The V segment lost 0 bases and the J segment 3 bases; nucleotides outside the gene matches: 9. CDR3 in DNA: TGTGCCAGCAGCTTGGGCCCCCGGGGGAGGGACTACAATGAGCAGTTCTTC. It codes for CASSLGPRGRDYNEQFF.